The T cell receptor (beta chain) under discussion was sequenced for a study of radiation and T cells in renal cell carcinoma. Whole-study results and caveats: Compared with controls, irradiated tumors showed greater TCR clonality. Compared with controls, irradiated tumors had more, larger dominant CDR3 motifs.

As to this clone: The target antigen is unknown.

Data came from immunoSEQ multiplex PCR; TCRdb stores just in-frame clones and leaves some out. The repertoire includes some 14,000 clones, roughly three fifths of them detected once, and over 10% sits in the top ten. Stated treatment: treatment-naive control, cytoreductive nephrectomy. Controls included a few female and about 10 male donors, resected 2011 to 2014. This CDR3 contains 16 residues. Trimming cost V 3 bases and J 0 bases, with 9 bases left between them. CDR1 and CDR2 (germline): LNHDA, SQIVND (reference sequence). The TCR originated in a man aged 45-65 years with renal cell carcinoma. The source material was tumor tissue, sampled from a patient whose treatment was nephrectomy without radiotherapy. The chain uses TRBV19 and TRBJ2-6; D call uncertain. The CDR3 DNA is TGTGCCAGTAGTATTGCACTGATCTCTGGGGCCAACGTCCTGACTTTC. Translated, it gives CASSIALISGANVLTF.